What follows are 26 T cell receptor beta chains derived from one specimen sequenced in a study of tissue T cells after allogeneic stem cell transplantation. The data were produced by immunoSEQ multiplex PCR, yet TCRdb's version contains in-frame clones alone and is incomplete. The table lists over 40,000 clones, about three quarters of them singletons. Sequenced: sorted cells pooled from one or two spleens. Receptors originate from a pool of C57BL/6 mice in good health.

Comment on this clone: Gene names are mouse gene names. The missing CDR3 end, 1 residue past where the read stops, is filled in from the germline J gene. V and J are TRBV20 and TRBJ2-4; 7 nucleotides align to TRBD1. The CDR3 has 13 amino acids. From germline, CDR1 is GFQATS and CDR2 STVNSAI. V lost 0 bases, J lost 6 bases, and 3 bases stayed unmatched. CDR3 sequence: CGARDRGWNTLYF. CDR3 bases read: TGTGGTGCTAGGGACAGGGGGTGGAACACCTTGTAC.

Concerning this clone: Gene names refer to mouse genes. The CDR3 end falls 1 residue outside the read, so it is completed with the germline J gene. The rearrangement uses TRBV2 and TRBJ1-2; perhaps TRBD1 as D (6 bases). Trimming stripped 3 bases from V and 1 base from J, with 6 bases between. This CDR3 contains 13 residues. Looked up from germline, CDR1 is LGHNA and CDR2 is YSYQKL. The CDR3 DNA, read in part, is TGTGCCAGCAGCCAGGGACAAAACTCCGACTACACC. It specifies CASSQGQNSDYT. The complete CDR3 reads CASSQGQNSDYTF.

Concerning this clone: Gene names are mouse gene names. Read data end 1 residue before the CDR3 end; the end is taken from the germline J gene. The rearrangement uses TRBV13-2 and TRBJ2-5; 9 bases are shared with TRBD1. Germline-derived CDR1 and CDR2 are NNHNN and SYGAGS (reference sequence). This CDR3 region has 15 residues. V lost 5 bases, J lost 1 base, and 5 bases stayed unmatched. This CDR3 reads CASGPGTGHQDTQYF. CDR3 DNA, as far as it was read: TGTGCCAGCGGCCCCGGGACAGGGCACCAAGACACCCAGTAC.

For this clone: Germline and genes here are mouse. Read coverage stops 1 residue before the CDR3 terminus; the germline J gene supplies the remainder. V is TRBV2 and J is TRBJ1-1; D uncertain. The germline V gene encodes CDR1 LGHNA and CDR2 YSYQKL. Trimming took off 0 bases at V and 3 bases at J, with 8 bases between the two ends. The length of the CDR3 is 14 residues. Incomplete CDR3 DNA: TGTGCCAGCAGCCAAGATGGGTACGACACAGAAGTCTTC. Translated, it gives CASSQDGYDTEVF. The whole CDR3 protein is CASSQDGYDTEVFF.

About this clone: These gene names are mouse names. The observed sequence ends 1 residue before the CDR3 terminus, with the missing tail filled in from the germline J gene. The chain combines TRBV5 with TRBJ2-5; 7 nucleotides align to TRBD2. CDR3 length: 15 residues. Germline-derived CDR1 and CDR2 are LGHNA and YNLKQL (reference sequence). After removal of 0 bases from V and 2 bases from J, the junction contained 2 bases not matched to a gene. CDR3 residues: CASSQDVGGQDTQYF. The CDR3 DNA, read in part, is TGTGCCAGCAGCCAAGACGTGGGGGGCCAAGACACCCAGTAC.

On this clone itself: All gene names here are mouse names. With the read ending 1 residue before the CDR3 end, the germline J gene is used to fill in that end. V and J are TRBV13-2 and TRBJ2-2, with 8 bases identical to TRBD2. V was clipped by 0 bases and J by 1 base; unmatched bases: 2. Germline CDR1 is NNHNN and CDR2 is SYGAGS (reference sequence). The CDR3 loop spans 16 amino acids. CDR3: CASGDGGGGNTGQLYF. The sequenced part of the CDR3 DNA is TGTGCCAGCGGTGATGGTGGGGGGGGAAACACCGGGCAGCTCTAC.

In the case of this clone: The listed genes are named as in mouse. CDR3 residues: CASGDPDKNTLYF. The DNA read from the CDR3 is TGTGCCAGCGGTGATCCGGACAAAAACACCTTGTAC. The rearrangement joins TRBV13-2 to TRBJ2-4, with TRBD1 as a possible D gene (5 bases). The sequence runs out 1 residue before the end of the CDR3; the remainder is reconstructed from the germline J gene. Germline V gene data show CDR1 as NNHNN and CDR2 as SYGAGS (reference sequence). The CDR3 covers 13 residues. Trimming took 1 base from V and 4 from J, leaving 7 bases between them.

In the case of this clone: Each gene name is a mouse one. Read coverage stops 1 residue before the CDR3 terminus; the germline J gene supplies the remainder. The chain is built from TRBV13-3 and TRBJ1-4; D is possibly TRBD1 (6 bases). CDR1 NNHDY and CDR2 SYVADS come from the germline V gene. The CDR3 runs 13 residues. The ends were cut back, 6 bases at V and 3 bases at J, with 9 bases in the middle. The sequenced part of the CDR3 DNA is TGTGCCAGCAACGGACAGCCCAACGAAAGATTATTT. Amino acids: CASNGQPNERLF. The whole CDR3 is CASNGQPNERLFF.

On this clone itself: Gene names and germline refer to mouse. The read terminates 1 residue before the CDR3 end, so the remaining end is supplied by the germline J gene. This chain links TRBV5 with TRBJ2-5; D unclear. CDR3 size: 13 residues. Per germline, CDR1 LGHNA and CDR2 YNLKQL (reference sequence). The V end was cut by 0 bases, the J end by 3 bases, with 4 bases between. Partial CDR3 DNA: TGTGCCAGCAGCCAAGAACAACAAGACACCCAGTAC. Its translation: CASSQEQQDTQY. The full CDR3 reads CASSQEQQDTQYF.

As to this clone: Germline and genes: mouse. The read comes to an end 1 residue before the CDR3 does, leaving the germline J gene to fill in the end. The V gene is TRBV5, the J gene TRBJ1-1; 10 bases match TRBD1. This CDR3 is 15 amino acids long. Germline CDR1 and CDR2: LGHNA and YNLKQL (reference sequence). Unmatched junction bases numbered 4, after V lost 3 bases and J lost 3 bases. The sequenced CDR3 bases are TGTGCCAGCAGCCACCTCGGACAGGGGGACACAGAAGTCTTC. Translation gives CASSHLGQGDTEVF. The entire CDR3 sequence reads CASSHLGQGDTEVFF.

Concerning this clone: Gene names and germline match the mouse. The read finishes 1 residue shy of the CDR3 end, and the germline J gene is used to complete it. The chain carries TRBV20 and TRBJ2-2; D gene unclear. V gave up 0 bases and J gave up 1 base, with 6 bases separating them. Germline loops: CDR1 GFQATS, CDR2 STVNSAI. The CDR3 extends over 14 amino acids. The CDR3 spells CGARDRQNTGQLYF. The sequenced CDR3 bases are TGTGGTGCTAGGGATAGGCAAAACACCGGGCAGCTCTAC.

To note about this clone: Gene names and germline refer to mouse. CDR3 residues: CASSDAQGAETLYF. The covered CDR3 bases are TGTGCCAGCAGTGATGCACAGGGCGCAGAAACGCTGTAT. The chain recombines TRBV13-1 with TRBJ2-3; TRBD1 is a possible D gene (6 bases). The read ends 1 residue early relative to the CDR3; the germline J gene fills the gap. Germline-derived CDR1 and CDR2 are NSHNY and SYGAGN. V lost 0 bases to trimming and J lost 3 bases, with 8 bases between them. The CDR3 loop spans 14 amino acids.

In its sample, this clone was seen a few times. Here the gene names and germline are mouse. The read terminates 1 residue before the CDR3 end, so the remaining end is supplied by the germline J gene. The rearrangement joins TRBV16 to TRBJ2-4, with TRBD2 matching over 10 bases. The CDR3 length is 16 residues. V trimming: 5 bases; J trimming: 0 bases; junction bases outside the gene matches: 5. Germline V gives CDR1 SGHSA, CDR2 FRNQAP. The sequenced part of the CDR3 DNA is TGTGCAAGCAGCCTGGGACTGGGGCCTAGTCAAAACACCTTGTAC. As protein: CASSLGLGPSQNTLY. The CDR3, in full, reads CASSLGLGPSQNTLYF.

A note on this clone: Gene names are mouse gene names. Read data end 1 residue before the CDR3 end; the end is taken from the germline J gene. The chain combines TRBV12-2 with TRBJ1-3; the D is unclear. V shed 0 bases and J shed 4 bases, with 9 bases lying between them. The germline CDR1 and CDR2 sequences are SGHLS and HYDKME. The CDR3 spans 14 residues. The part of the CDR3 DNA that was read is TGTGCCAGCTCTCTCGAAGGGAGGGGAAATACGCTCTAT. It encodes CASSLEGRGNTLY. The full CDR3 protein is CASSLEGRGNTLYF.

For this clone: The gene symbols are mouse symbols. The CDR3 end is not reached by the read, which stops 1 residue before it; the germline J gene fills it in. Other DNA sequences in the same sample also yield this CDR3. The V call is TRBV1, the J call TRBJ2-4; D unresolved. CDR1 is NSQYPW, CDR2 LRSPGD, per germline (reference sequence). V was trimmed by 3 bases and J by 0 bases, leaving 7 bases between them. This CDR3 region has 14 residues. Incomplete CDR3 DNA: TGCACCTGCAGTGCCGGGCAGAGTCAAAACACCTTGTAC. This codes for CTCSAGQSQNTLY. The entire CDR3 sequence reads CTCSAGQSQNTLYF.

Worth noting for this clone: The genes are named according to mouse. The CDR3 is cut off 1 residue early in the read; its end comes from the germline J gene. The V and J genes are TRBV13-2 and TRBJ2-3; no clear D. Germline CDR1 reads NNHNN; CDR2 reads SYGAGS (reference sequence). V lost 3 bases and J lost 2, with 10 bases in between. The CDR3 spans 14 residues. CDR3 protein: CASGGREVAETLYF. The part of the CDR3 DNA that was read is TGTGCCAGCGGTGGCCGGGAGGTTGCAGAAACGCTGTAT.

The sample holds one count of this clone. The gene symbols are mouse symbols. The read ends 1 residue early relative to the CDR3; the germline J gene fills the gap. This chain joins TRBV1 and TRBJ1-6; D gene uncertain. TRBJ1-6 carries the ORF label, with uncertain function. The CDR3 loop spans 13 amino acids. The V end was cut by 1 base, the J end by 7 bases, with 5 bases between. The V gene's germline CDR1 is NSQYPW and CDR2 LRSPGD (reference sequence). The CDR3 region is CTCSAGKNSPLYF. CDR3 bases read: TGCACCTGCAGTGCAGGGAAGAATTCGCCCCTCTAC.

A word on this clone: The gene names given are mouse names. The read comes to an end 1 residue before the CDR3 does, leaving the germline J gene to fill in the end. The chain employs TRBV19 and TRBJ2-3; 10 bases fit TRBD2. The CDR3 consists of 15 residues. Trimming cost V 4 bases and J 0 bases; bases outside gene matches: 2. The germline V gene encodes CDR1 FNHDT and CDR2 SITEND (reference sequence). Incomplete CDR3 DNA: TGTGCCAGCAGTTGGGACTGGGGAAGTGCAGAAACGCTGTAT. This sequence encodes CASSWDWGSAETLY. The entire CDR3 protein is CASSWDWGSAETLYF.

Remarks on this clone: Each gene name is a mouse one. The CDR3 end lies 1 residue beyond the end of the read and is filled in from the germline J gene. The V and J genes are TRBV31 and TRBJ2-3, with 10 bases aligning to TRBD2. The CDR3 is 14 amino acids. V lost 0 bases and J lost 6; bases outside the gene matches: 3. Germline CDR1 is GKSSPN and CDR2 is SITVG. CDR3: CAWSLGLGAETLYF. The sequenced CDR3 bases are TGTGCCTGGAGTCTAGGACTGGGGGCTGAAACGCTGTAT.

Concerning this clone: The gene symbols are mouse symbols. The CDR3 end is not reached by the read, which stops 1 residue before it; the germline J gene fills it in. This same CDR3 is encoded by further DNA sequences in the sample. The V gene is TRBV5, the J gene TRBJ2-3, with TRBD2 as a possible D gene (6 bases). This CDR3 has 15 amino acids. Trimming left V 1 base short and J 0 bases short, with 8 bases between. Germline loops: CDR1 LGHNA, CDR2 YNLKQL (reference sequence). The CDR3 protein is CASSQVGGSAETLYF. CDR3 DNA (partial): TGTGCCAGCAGCCAAGTTGGGGGTAGTGCAGAAACGCTGTAT.

Remarks on this clone: The gene names given are mouse names. The CDR3 sequence: CASSSLSGNTLYF. The CDR3 DNA, read in part, is TGTGCAAGCAGTTCCCTTTCTGGAAATACGCTCTAT. The chain uses TRBV16 and TRBJ1-3; D call uncertain. The CDR3 end is not reached by the read, which stops 1 residue before it; the germline J gene fills it in. Germline CDR1 reads SGHSA; CDR2 reads FRNQAP. With 6 bases removed from V and 0 bases from J, the gap between germline ends came to 6 bases. This CDR3 comprises 13 residues.

This clone has a handful of counts. Each gene name is a mouse one. Coverage ceases 1 residue before the CDR3 finishes, and the germline J gene fills in the end. The chain employs TRBV1 and TRBJ2-7; D perhaps matches TRBD1 (5 bases). The CDR3 length is 15 residues. Germline V gene data show CDR1 as NSQYPW and CDR2 as LRSPGD (reference sequence). Deletions cut 0 bases from V and 2 bases from J, with 11 bases between. CDR3 DNA (partial): TGCACCTGCAGTGCAGATCCTGTGACAGCCTATGAACAGTAC. Protein product: CTCSADPVTAYEQY. The complete CDR3 reads CTCSADPVTAYEQYF.

Concerning this clone: Mouse names are used for the genes. CDR3 sequence reads: CAWSLKTPNTEVFF. Partial CDR3 DNA: TGTGCCTGGAGTCTAAAGACTCCAAACACAGAAGTCTTC. The rearrangement uses TRBV31 and TRBJ1-1; no clear D. The read is 1 residue too short to cover the CDR3 end, so that end is filled in from the germline J gene. Germline V gene sequence: CDR1 GKSSPN, CDR2 SITVG. V shed 0 bases and J shed 0 bases, with 8 bases lying between them. The CDR3 is 14 amino acids.

As for this clone: Mouse gene names apply. The read gets to within 1 residue of the CDR3 end, and the germline J gene fills in the rest. The chain uses TRBV26 and TRBJ1-4; D call uncertain. The CDR3 totals 14 residues. Germline CDR1 is KGHPV and CDR2 is FQNQEV (reference sequence). V lost 4 bases to trimming and J lost 4 bases, with 10 bases between them. Incomplete CDR3 DNA: TGTGCCAGCAGTCCCGGGGTCCACAACGAAAGATTATTT. Its protein is CASSPGVHNERLF. The CDR3 reads in full as CASSPGVHNERLFF. Variable domain in full (rest from reference TRBV26 and TRBJ1-4): NSKVIQTPRYLVKGQGQKAKMRCIPEKGHPVVFWYQQNKNNEFKFLINFQNQEVLQQIDMTEKRFSAECPSNSPCSLEIQSSEAGDSALYLCASSPGVHNERLFFGHGTKLSVL.

Regarding this clone: Gene names follow the mouse nomenclature. CDR3 DNA, as far as it was read: TGTGCTAGCAGTTCAGACAACTCAAACTCCGACTACACC. It translates to CASSSDNSNSDYT. The CDR3 in full is CASSSDNSNSDYTF. The chain has TRBV29 and TRBJ1-2; no clear D gene. Read data end 1 residue before the CDR3 end; the end is taken from the germline J gene. Germline V gene sequence: CDR1 MSHET, CDR2 SYDVDS. The CDR3 spans 14 residues. The V gene lost 4 bases and the J gene lost 0 bases, with 9 bases spanning the gap.

Points on this clone: The germline and genes are mouse ones. The read gets to within 1 residue of the CDR3 end, and the germline J gene fills in the rest. The chain is built from TRBV15 and TRBJ2-5; TRBD1 matches 8 bases. The germline V gene has CDR1 SGHND and CDR2 FRSKSL. The CDR3 length is 15 residues. Losses at the gene ends were 5 bases for V and 0 bases for J; bases not matched to a gene: 4. Partial CDR3 DNA: TGTGCCAGCAGTGTCGACAGGGGAAACCAAGACACCCAGTAC. This translates into CASSVDRGNQDTQY. The entire CDR3 protein reads CASSVDRGNQDTQYF. The variable domain in full, completed from reference TRBV15 and TRBJ2-5, reads DAGVTQTPRHEVAEKGQTIILKCEPVSGHNDLFWYRQTKIQGLELLSYFRSKSLMEDGGAFKDRFKAEMLNSSFSTLKIQPTEPKDSAVYLCASSVDRGNQDTQYFGPGTRLLVL.